One and the same sample provided the 3 T cell receptor beta chains below, sequenced in a study of shared clonotypes between healthy human individuals. The data were produced by immunoSEQ multiplex PCR, yet TCRdb's version contains in-frame clones alone and is incomplete. The sample has about 600,000 clones, approximately 97% seen once; the top ten hold approximately 0.057%. The sequenced sample consisted of naive CD4+ T cells sorted from blood. Subset: CD45RA+ positively selected. These receptors were collected from a woman in her 30s in good health.

J is TRBJ2-3 and V is TRBV6-5, with a weak D call TRBD2 (6 bases). Trimming shortened V by 0 bases and J by 3 bases, and 10 bases separated the two germline ends. The CDR3 totals 15 residues. Looked up from germline, CDR1 is MNHEY and CDR2 is SVGAGI. In DNA, the CDR3 is TGTGCCAGCAGTTACTCGTATCTAGCGACAGATACGCAGTATTTT. Translating gives CASSYSYLATDTQYF.

Remarks on this clone: A read error may produce the germline difference seen at one junction end. The gene calls are TRBV12-5 and TRBJ2-3; D perhaps matches TRBD2 (6 bases). Germline CDR1 is LGHNT and CDR2 is FRNRAP. The CDR3 has 14 amino acids. CDR3 DNA: TGTGCTAGTGCTTTGGGGCGGGACCCAGATACGCAGTATTTT. Its protein product is CASALGRDPDTQYF.

Concerning this clone itself: Sequence at one end of the junction differs from germline and may be a read error. The rearrangement joins TRBV15 to TRBJ2-2; 7 bases are shared with TRBD1. CDR1 and CDR2 (germline): LNHNV, YYDKDF (reference sequence). The CDR3 totals 16 residues. The CDR3 sequence: CATKGGYGDGPGELFF. In DNA, the CDR3 is TGTGCAACCAAAGGGGGCTACGGGGATGGGCCCGGGGAGCTGTTTTTT.